What follows are 13 T cell receptor beta chains derived from one specimen sequenced in a study of blood T cell repertoires in COVID-19. TCRdb's copy holds only in-frame clones and misses some; the assay was immunoSEQ multiplex PCR. The sample records under 250,000 clones, roughly 82% being singletons. The sequenced sample consisted of peripheral blood. Source of these receptors: a woman aged 80 or over with COVID-19, enrolled during active disease.

This sequence joins TRBV7-9 and TRBJ2-3; 9 bases fit TRBD1. Germline CDR1 is SEHNR and CDR2 is FQNEAQ (reference sequence). The CDR3 contains 16 residues. Trimming cost V 5 bases and J 2 bases; bases outside gene matches: 8. The CDR3 reads CASSRGTGMDTDTQYF. CDR3 nucleotide sequence: TGTGCCAGCAGCCGAGGGACAGGGATGGACACAGATACGCAGTATTTT. Variable domain in full (rest from reference TRBV7-9 and TRBJ2-3): DTGVSQNPRHKITKRGQNVTFRCDPISEHNRLYWYRQTLGQGPEFLTYFQNEAQLEKSRLLSDRFSAERPKGSFSTLEIQRTEQGDSAMYLCASSRGTGMDTDTQYFGPGTRLTVL.

Comments on this clone: A junction end diverges from the germline sequence, so it may reflect a read error. V usage is TRBV7-7 and J usage is TRBJ2-5; 10 nucleotides align to TRBD2. This CDR3 has 20 amino acids. Germline loops: CDR1 SSHAT, CDR2 FNYEAQ (reference sequence). This chain's CDR3 is CASSFRGSGGMTRGGETQYF. The CDR3 nucleotides read TGTGCTAGCAGCTTCAGGGGTAGCGGGGGGATGACAAGGGGAGGAGAGACCCAGTACTTC.

The gene calls are TRBV11-2 and TRBJ2-5; 11 bases agree with TRBD2. Per germline, CDR1 SGHAT and CDR2 FQNNGV. The CDR3 is 16 residues long. V shed 4 bases, J shed 1 base, and the junction held 5 bases outside the gene matches. The CDR3 nucleotides read TGTGCCAGCAGCTCCGGGCTAGCGGGGGGCCAAGAGACCCAGTACTTC. Residues: CASSSGLAGGQETQYF.

This clone was seen a single time. The chain carries TRBV7-9 and TRBJ2-1, with TRBD2 matching 8 bases. Trimming took 8 bases from V and 6 from J; bases not matched to a gene: 6. CDR1 is SEHNR and CDR2 is FQNEAQ in the germline V gene (reference sequence). This CDR3 is 13 amino acids long. This CDR3 reads CASRLALFNEQFF. CDR3 bases: TGTGCCAGCCGACTAGCGTTGTTCAATGAGCAGTTCTTC.

This chain joins TRBV10-3 and TRBJ1-5; D ambiguous. The V and J ends lost 3 bases and 6 bases respectively, with 12 bases between them. Germline lookup yields CDR1 ENHRY and CDR2 SYGVKD. The CDR3 totals 14 residues. DNA for the CDR3: TGTGCCATCAGTGATGGGGAGCCTACTCAGCCCCAGCATTTT. It is translated as CAISDGEPTQPQHF.

The J gene is TRBJ2-3, the V gene TRBV7-2, with 10 bases identical to TRBD2. The length of the CDR3 is 15 residues. Losses at the gene ends were 2 bases for V and 6 bases for J; bases not matched to a gene: 5. The germline gives CDR1 SGHTA, CDR2 FQGNSA. Here the CDR3 reads CASSLSGLAIDTQYF. The CDR3 DNA follows: TGTGCCAGCAGCTTATCGGGACTAGCGATTGATACGCAGTATTTT.

V gene TRBV2 combines with J gene TRBJ2-3, with 7 bases matching TRBD2. Germline loops: CDR1 SNHLY, CDR2 FYNNEI. V lost 6 bases and J lost 1; bases outside the gene matches: 7. This CDR3 region has 15 residues. This chain's CDR3 is CASRLKGGGTDTQYF. DNA for the CDR3: TGTGCCAGCAGACTGAAGGGAGGGGGCACAGATACGCAGTATTTT.

The V and J genes are TRBV3-1 (or the pseudogene TRBV3-2) and TRBJ2-1; 7 bases align to TRBD2. Trimming cost V 2 bases and J 1 base; bases outside gene matches: 2. Germline CDR1 is LGHDT and CDR2 is YNNKEL (reference sequence). The CDR3 has 15 residues. The CDR3 bases are TGTGCCAGCAGCCAAAAAGCGGGGTCCTACAATGAGCAGTTCTTC. It translates to CASSQKAGSYNEQFF.

V and J are TRBV7-7 and TRBJ2-7; a weak D match, TRBD1 (5 bases). V lost 2 bases, J lost 0 bases, and 11 bases lay in between. This CDR3 spans 15 amino acids. The V gene's germline CDR1 is SSHAT and CDR2 FNYEAQ (reference sequence). The CDR3, as DNA: TGTGCCAGCAGCTTATATCAGGGTCCCTCCTACGAGCAGTACTTC. This gives the protein CASSLYQGPSYEQYF.

This clone was seen a single time. This chain joins TRBV10-2 and TRBJ2-5; TRBD1 matches at 9 bases. Germline-derived CDR1 and CDR2 are WSHSY and SAAADI. The V gene end was trimmed by 6 bases and the J gene end by 5 bases; junction bases not matched to a gene: 7. The CDR3 runs to 14 residues. CDR3 in DNA: TGCGCCAGCAGGGCCGGACAGGGGTACGAGACCCAGTACTTC. This translates into CASRAGQGYETQYF.

V and J are TRBV7-9 and TRBJ1-1; 8 positions agree with TRBD1. After removal of 5 bases from V and 2 bases from J, the junction contained 7 bases not matched to a gene. Germline CDR1 is SEHNR and CDR2 is FQNEAQ (reference sequence). This CDR3 is built from 15 residues. CDR3 in amino acids: CASSPRTGSNTEAFF. The CDR3 bases are TGTGCCAGCAGCCCGAGGACAGGGAGTAACACTGAAGCTTTCTTT. The whole variable domain, filled in from reference TRBV7-9 and TRBJ1-1, reads DTGVSQNPRHKITKRGQNVTFRCDPISEHNRLYWYRQTLGQGPEFLTYFQNEAQLEKSRLLSDRFSAERPKGSFSTLEIQRTEQGDSAMYLCASSPRTGSNTEAFFGQGTRLTVV.

Here the CDR3 DNA reads TGTGCCAGCAGCTTGGGTTACAGGGAAAAACTGTTTTTT. Translated: CASSLGYREKLFF. The chain carries TRBV7-9 and TRBJ1-4, with D perhaps matching TRBD1 (5 bases). Germline CDR1 is SEHNR and CDR2 is FQNEAQ (reference sequence). The CDR3 is made up of 13 amino acids. Deletions cut 3 bases from V and 8 bases from J, with 10 bases between.

The chain has TRBV28 and TRBJ1-1; perhaps TRBD1 as D (6 bases). CDR3 length: 14 amino acids. The V gene's germline CDR1 is MDHEN and CDR2 SYDVKM. With 8 bases removed from V and 4 bases from J, the gap between germline ends came to 17 bases. The CDR3 nucleotides are TGTGCCAGCGTTGATGCCCAGGGGTTCACTGAAGCTTTCTTT. Protein product: CASVDAQGFTEAFF.